This T cell receptor (beta chain) derives from a study of blood T cell repertoires in COVID-19 (TCRdb year 2020). Background for the entire study: Samples covering the acute and convalescent phases of COVID-19 were provided by collaborators in the United States, Italy and Spain. The material from the prospective study consisted of cDNA or gDNA derived from T cells, B-cell-depleted T cells, or PBMCs. Subjects who had been exposed to COVID-19, were actively infected with it, or had recovered from it provided the deeply sampled blood TCRbeta repertoires that made up the dataset. The repertoires were released in a freely available public database intended as a resource for research on the immune response to SARS-CoV-2. Samples were obtained from the ongoing ImmuneRACE study (first 160 participants) and from over a thousand subjects provided by 6 global collaborators. The sample metadata nearly always contained a de-identified subject ID, COVID-19 status, age in years and sex. Where available, HLA class I and class II types were taken from metadata supplied by the sample provider and were not determined by assay-based typing.

General findings and caveats noted by the study authors: Clinical and demographic metadata were provided uncurated, with the amount varying by source and participant.

Taken from cysteine to phenylalanine, the CDR3 has 15 residues. Just CDR3 DNA is preserved here, 45 bases in frame from base 1. In the germline V gene, CDR1 corresponds to MDHEN and CDR2 to SYDVKM. Trimming takes 4 bases from V and 11 bases from J, and the germline ends sit 23 bases apart. Note on this clone: Its antigen is not yet known. Base qualities are not at hand, and no much larger clone is one base apart.

Enrolling through a virtual design, the prospective study's participants ranged in age from roughly 18 to 90 years and lived across 24 United States geographic areas. In the prospective study, cohorts were assigned on the basis of participant-reported clinical history obtained from a screening survey and a study questionnaire. In the prospective study, whole blood, serum and a nasopharyngeal or oropharyngeal swab were collected from each participant by mobile phlebotomists. Additional blood draws and questionnaires over an approximately two-month period could optionally be provided by prospective study participants. Before DNA extraction, blood samples from the prospective study were shipped at room temperature or frozen. The immunoSEQ Assay, a bias-controlled multiplex PCR, was used to amplify TCRbeta CDR3 regions from genomic DNA. Processing in the source paper ran as follows. The number of nucleated cells in each sample was estimated by amplification of reference gene primers within the assay. To quantify the absolute abundance of each unique TCRbeta CDR3 rearrangement, sequence reads were collapsed and filtered. For each sample, productive Simpson clonality was calculated as the square root of Simpson's diversity index across productive rearrangements. What TCRdb holds here is the immuneACCESS table cut down to in-frame rearrangements. Part of the clones is not present; checked against another copy, under half of the missing clones reflect an unresolved V gene, and the others are unexplained. V, J and clone size derive from that table, while D and trimming were established from the DNA sequence. For this sample there are roughly 220,000 clones; 65% to 90% appear just once. Clones ranked in the top ten supply 3.8% of the sample.

This receptor was taken from a woman aged 40 to 50 with acute COVID-19. The chain is assembled from TRBV28 and TRBJ1-1; D gene: possibly TRBD1, on 5 matching bases. Material: PBMCs or T cells enriched from blood (not recorded which). The CDR3 protein: CASSSGSPPSGGAFF. Read as DNA, the sequence is TGTGCCAGCAGTTCTGGCAGTCCCCCATCCGGGGGGGCTTTCTTT.